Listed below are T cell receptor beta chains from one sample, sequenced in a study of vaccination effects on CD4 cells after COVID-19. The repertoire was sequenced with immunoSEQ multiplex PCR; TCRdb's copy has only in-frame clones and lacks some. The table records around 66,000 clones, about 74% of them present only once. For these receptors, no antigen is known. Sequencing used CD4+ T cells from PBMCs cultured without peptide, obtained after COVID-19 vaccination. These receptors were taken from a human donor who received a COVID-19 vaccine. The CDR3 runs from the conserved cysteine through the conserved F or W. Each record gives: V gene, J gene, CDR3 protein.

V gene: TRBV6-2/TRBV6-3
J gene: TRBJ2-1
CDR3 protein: CASSYLAGVVNEQFF

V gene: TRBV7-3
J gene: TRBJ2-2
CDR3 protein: CASSSRTENTGELFF

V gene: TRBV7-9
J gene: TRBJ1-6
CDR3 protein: CASSPRGQNHNSPLHF

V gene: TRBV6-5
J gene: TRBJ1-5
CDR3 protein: CASRATASNQPQHF

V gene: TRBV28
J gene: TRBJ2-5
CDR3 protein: CASSLLGTGAQETQYF

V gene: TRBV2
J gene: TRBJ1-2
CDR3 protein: CASRDGGQRPNYGYTF

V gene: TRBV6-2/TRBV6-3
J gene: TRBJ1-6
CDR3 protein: CASSYWGRDSPLHF

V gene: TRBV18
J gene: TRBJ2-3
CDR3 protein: CASSPRQAGPTDTQYF

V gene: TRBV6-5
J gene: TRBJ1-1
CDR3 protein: CASSYSSQGRRTEAFF

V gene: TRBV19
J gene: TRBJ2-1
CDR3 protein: CASKDSYNEQFF

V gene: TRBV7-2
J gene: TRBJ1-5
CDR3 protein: CASSSEGASQPQHF

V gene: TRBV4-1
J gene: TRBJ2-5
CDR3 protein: CASSPTGTGSVETQYF

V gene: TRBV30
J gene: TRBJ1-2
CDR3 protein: CAWSRGGVGGYGYTF

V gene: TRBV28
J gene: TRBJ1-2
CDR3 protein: CASSPGTSNYGYTF

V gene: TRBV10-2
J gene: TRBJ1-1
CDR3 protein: CASSDLWALTEAFF

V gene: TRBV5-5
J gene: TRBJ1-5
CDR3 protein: CASSSGTGGGYSNQPQHF

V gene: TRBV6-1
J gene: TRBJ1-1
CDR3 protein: CASSEANGQGNTEAFF

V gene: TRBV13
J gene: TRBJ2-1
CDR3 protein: CASSLGQWRSGGAGEQFF

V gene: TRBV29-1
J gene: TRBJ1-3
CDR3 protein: CSVVEDSGNTIYF

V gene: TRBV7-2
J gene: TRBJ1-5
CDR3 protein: CASSTMGGDQPQHF

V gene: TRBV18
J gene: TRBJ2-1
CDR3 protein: CASSPSRGDGDEQFF

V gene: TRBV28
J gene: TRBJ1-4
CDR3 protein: CASTPGGSEKLFF

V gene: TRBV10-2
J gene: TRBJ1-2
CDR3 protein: CASSAGGASYGYTF

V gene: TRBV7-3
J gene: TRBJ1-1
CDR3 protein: CASSLSAGQGTEAFF

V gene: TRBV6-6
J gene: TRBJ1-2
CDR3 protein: CASSTPGAYGYTF

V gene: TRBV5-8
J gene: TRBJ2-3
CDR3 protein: CASSLDGRGNSGTQYF

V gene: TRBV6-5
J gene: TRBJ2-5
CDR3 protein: CASTGRDGSQETQYF